The 31 T cell receptor beta chains below come from one sample, sequenced in a study of shared clonotypes between healthy human individuals. Only in-frame clones appear in the TCRdb table, and some are missing; sequencing was by immunoSEQ multiplex PCR. This table holds some 1.1 million clones, approximately 80% found once. The specimen sequenced was memory CD4+ T cells from PBMCs. Subset specified: CD45RA-negative fraction. Receptors were obtained from a man between 18 and 35 years old in good health. Some clones in this sample may be carry-over from other donors' samples.

This clone showed up just once. The genes are TRBV28 and TRBJ2-3, with 9 bases matching TRBD2. The germline CDR1 and CDR2 sequences are MDHEN and SYDVKM. This CDR3 contains 16 residues. Trimming took 7 bases from V and 3 from J; bases not matched to a gene: 11. The CDR3 DNA is TGTGCCAGCACCATAAGCGGGAGGCCGGTGACAGATACGCAGTATTTT. Translating gives CASTISGRPVTDTQYF. The entire variable domain, with the rest obtained from reference TRBV28 and TRBJ2-3, is as follows: DVKVTQSSRYLVKRTGEKVFLECVQDMDHENMFWYRQDPGLGLRLIYFSYDVKMKEKGDIPEGYSVSREKKERFSLILESASTNQTSMYLCASTISGRPVTDTQYFGPGTRLTVL.

This clone was detected only once. This rearrangement joins TRBV29-1 to TRBJ2-3, with 8 positions matching TRBD2. The V gene's germline CDR1 is SQVTM and CDR2 ANQGSEA. This CDR3 comprises 14 residues. Trimming took 7 bases from V and 6 from J; bases not matched to a gene: 12. The CDR3 here is CSAYSGKGWDTQYF. The CDR3 DNA reads TGCAGCGCCTATAGCGGGAAGGGCTGGGATACGCAGTATTTT.

The J gene is TRBJ1-2, the V gene TRBV28; 8 bases are shared with TRBD1. Losses at the gene ends were 5 bases for V and 4 bases for J; bases not matched to a gene: 12. The CDR3 runs 16 residues. Germline CDR1 and CDR2: MDHEN and SYDVKM. CDR3: CASSPVTGGEVYGYTF. The CDR3, as DNA: TGTGCCAGCAGTCCGGTAACAGGGGGGGAGGTCTATGGCTACACCTTC.

V gene TRBV29-1 combines with J gene TRBJ2-3, with 10 nucleotides matching TRBD2. The CDR3 contains 16 residues. Germline assignment: CDR1 SQVTM and CDR2 ANQGSEA. V trimming: 6 bases; J trimming: 1 base; junction bases outside the gene matches: 10. This CDR3 reads CSVVGLAGVGTDTQYF. In DNA form, the CDR3 reads TGCAGCGTGGTGGGGCTAGCGGGAGTTGGCACAGATACGCAGTATTTT.

The genes are TRBV7-2 and TRBJ1-4, with D tentatively TRBD1 (6 bases). The germline V and J ends were trimmed by 2 bases and 8 bases, with 15 bases remaining between them. In germline, CDR1 is SGHTA, CDR2 FQGNSA. This CDR3 is 15 amino acids long. Written as DNA, the CDR3 is TGTGCCAGCAGCTTATTTGGTCAGGGGCAGGAAAAACTGTTTTTT. It translates to CASSLFGQGQEKLFF.

The V call is TRBV6-6, the J call TRBJ1-3; D is ambiguous. Germline V gene data show CDR1 as MNHNY and CDR2 as SVGAGI (reference sequence). Trimming took off 6 bases at V and 0 bases at J, with 12 bases between the two ends. The CDR3 sequence is 15 residues long. CDR3 sequence (DNA): TGTGCCAGCAGCCAGCGACAAACCTCTGGAAACACCATATATTTT. As protein: CASSQRQTSGNTIYF.

V and J are TRBV25-1 and TRBJ2-7, with 9 bases fitting TRBD1. Germline-derived CDR1 and CDR2 are MGHDK and SYGVNS. The J segment lost 4 bases and the V segment lost 6 bases, leaving 7 bases of the junction unmatched. The CDR3 runs 14 residues. In nucleotides, the CDR3 is TGTGCCAGCAGCTCCGGGACAGGGTCGTACGAGCAGTACTTC. It encodes CASSSGTGSYEQYF.

This chain links TRBV29-1 with TRBJ1-2; D is perhaps TRBD1 (5 bases). V lost 2 bases, J lost 1 base, and 11 bases lay in between. CDR1 is SQVTM and CDR2 is ANQGSEA in the germline V gene. The CDR3 contains 14 residues. The CDR3 nucleotides are TGCAGCGTTGAACCAGGGCAGGGTAACTATGGCTACACCTTC. Encoded protein: CSVEPGQGNYGYTF.

The chain carries TRBV11-2 and TRBJ2-1, with D perhaps matching TRBD2 (5 bases). This CDR3 has 14 amino acids. V lost 5 bases, J lost 0 bases, and 8 bases lay in between. Germline CDR1 reads SGHAT; CDR2 reads FQNNGV. The CDR3: CASSRTLSYNEQFF. Written as DNA, the CDR3 is TGTGCCAGCAGCCGGACTCTCTCCTACAATGAGCAGTTCTTC.

The V gene is TRBV7-2, the J gene TRBJ1-4, with D perhaps TRBD1 (5 bases). Trimming shortened V by 1 base and J by 0 bases, and 9 bases separated the two germline ends. CDR3 length: 16 amino acids. CDR1 is SGHTA, CDR2 FQGNSA, per germline. CDR3 loop: CASSLVGGATNEKLFF. In DNA, the CDR3 is TGTGCCAGCAGCTTAGTGGGGGGTGCAACTAATGAAAAACTGTTTTTT.

This chain connects TRBV18 to TRBJ2-2, with D perhaps assigned TRBD1 or TRBD2 (6 bases each). Germline V gene data show CDR1 as KGHSH and CDR2 as LQKENI. With 5 bases removed from V and 6 bases from J, the gap between germline ends came to 16 bases. CDR3 length: 15 amino acids. The CDR3 loop reads CASSTVLAGAGELFF. The CDR3 bases are TGTGCCAGCTCAACCGTACTAGCAGGGGCCGGGGAGCTGTTTTTT. The full variable domain, with the rest looked up from reference TRBV18 and TRBJ2-2, is NAGVMQNPRHLVRRRGQEARLRCSPMKGHSHVYWYRQLPEEGLKFMVYLQKENIIDESGMPKERFSAEFPKEGPSILRIQQVVRGDSAAYFCASSTVLAGAGELFFGEGSRLTVL.

This clone was found once. The genes are TRBV5-4 and TRBJ1-1; no clear D. V was clipped by 3 bases and J by 8 bases, with 14 bases between them. CDR1 SGHNT and CDR2 YYREEE come from the germline V gene (reference sequence). The CDR3 spans 13 residues. For the CDR3, the DNA is TGTGCCAGCAGCTCACGGTCGAGCGGCGAAGCTTTCTTT. It codes for CASSSRSSGEAFF.

This clone was observed a few times. The chain carries TRBV5-1 and TRBJ1-6; 9 positions agree with TRBD1. Germline V gene data show CDR1 as SGHRS and CDR2 as YFSETQ. The CDR3 runs 15 residues. Trimming cost V 4 bases and J 7 bases; bases outside gene matches: 6. CDR3 region: CASSPRTGENSPLHF. The CDR3 bases are TGCGCCAGCAGCCCGCGGACAGGGGAAAATTCACCCCTCCACTTT.

The chain links TRBV5-1 to TRBJ1-2; 7 bases are a match to TRBD1. The V and J ends lost 0 bases and 7 bases, in that order; junction bases with no gene match: 3. The CDR3 has 13 residues. Germline-derived CDR1 and CDR2 are SGHRS and YFSETQ. The CDR3 nucleotides are TGCGCCAGCAGCTTGGGGCACAGGGGTGGCTACACCTTC. The encoded protein is CASSLGHRGGYTF.

The rearrangement joins TRBV9 to TRBJ1-2; D not resolved. The CDR3 covers 14 residues. Deletions cut 4 bases from V and 6 bases from J, with 16 bases between. Germline values: CDR1 SGDLS, CDR2 YYNGEE. The CDR3 region has the DNA TGTGCCAGCAGCCTCCGACCCCTCTCCCATGGCTACACCTTC. Its protein product is CASSLRPLSHGYTF.

The chain employs TRBV6-1 and TRBJ2-5; tentative D call: TRBD2 (5 bases). Trimming removed 6 bases at V and 2 bases at J, with 13 bases between. The CDR3 totals 14 residues. Germline V gene lookup returns CDR1 MNHNS and CDR2 SASEGT. Written as DNA, the CDR3 is TGTGCCAGCAGCGAACAGCCGGGACAAGAGACCCAGTACTTC. It is translated as CASSEQPGQETQYF.

The chain is built from TRBV11-1 and TRBJ2-4, with TRBD1 matching over 9 bases. J lost 7 bases, V lost 3 bases, and 4 bases had no gene match. The CDR3 covers 14 residues. CDR1 is SGHAT, CDR2 FQDESV, per germline (reference sequence). The CDR3 reads CASSFPGQGNIQYF. Here the CDR3 DNA reads TGTGCCAGCAGCTTCCCCGGACAGGGGAACATTCAGTACTTC.

The genes are TRBV4-1 and TRBJ1-2, with 7 bases aligning to TRBD1. J gave up 2 bases and V 4 bases, and 7 bases lay outside the gene matches. Per germline, CDR1 MGHRA and CDR2 YSYEKL. This CDR3 has 15 residues. CDR3 sequence (DNA): TGCGCCAGCAGCCCCCGACAGGGTCCGAACTATGGCTACACCTTC. This gives the protein CASSPRQGPNYGYTF.

This clone was detected a few times. The rearrangement uses TRBV7-3 and TRBJ2-1; D might be TRBD1 (6 bases). Germline lookup yields CDR1 SGHTA and CDR2 FQGTGA. The ends were cut back, 2 bases at V and 1 base at J, with 12 bases in the middle. This CDR3 region has 16 residues. CDR3 DNA sequence: TGTGCCAGCAGCTTAGTAGGGGGAGCGTCCTACAATGAGCAGTTCTTC. This translates into CASSLVGGASYNEQFF.

The genes are TRBV7-8 and TRBJ2-3; the match to TRBD2 covers 11 bases. The CDR3 extends over 17 amino acids. Germline assignment: CDR1 SGHVS and CDR2 FQNEAQ. V trimming: 1 base; J trimming: 1 base; junction bases outside the gene matches: 4. CDR3 sequence: CASSLEASGRRTDTQYF. The CDR3 nucleotides are TGTGCCAGCAGCTTAGAGGCTAGCGGGAGGCGCACAGATACGCAGTATTTT.

V gene TRBV6-6 combines with J gene TRBJ2-2; TRBD1 might be the D (5 bases). Trimming shortened V by 7 bases and J by 2 bases, and 11 bases separated the two germline ends. This CDR3 is built from 14 residues. Germline V lookup: CDR1 MNHNY, CDR2 SVGAGI (reference sequence). CDR3 nucleotide sequence: TGTGCCAGCACGGACATTGGAAACACCGGGGAGCTGTTTTTT. It specifies CASTDIGNTGELFF.

The chain links TRBV2 to TRBJ2-4; D is undetermined. There are 15 residues in the CDR3. V was shortened by 1 base and J by 8 bases, with 15 bases between the two germline ends. Germline CDR1 is SNHLY and CDR2 is FYNNEI. The CDR3, as DNA: TGTGCCAGCAGTGAAGTGCGTCTGGGGTCGGACATTCAGTACTTC. The encoded protein is CASSEVRLGSDIQYF.

V usage is TRBV19 and J usage is TRBJ2-5, with 8 positions matching TRBD1. This CDR3 is 16 amino acids long. Germline V gene lookup returns CDR1 LNHDA and CDR2 SQIVND (reference sequence). V shed 5 bases and J 1 base; nucleotides not matched to a gene: 9. The CDR3 coding sequence is TGTGCCAGTAGTGCCCACAAGGGACAGGTCCAAGAGACCCAGTACTTC. This translates into CASSAHKGQVQETQYF. The entire variable domain, with the rest obtained from reference TRBV19 and TRBJ2-5, is as follows: DGGITQSPKYLFRKEGQNVTLSCEQNLNHDAMYWYRQDPGQGLRLIYYSQIVNDFQKGDIAEGYSVSREKKESFPLTVTSAQKNPTAFYLCASSAHKGQVQETQYFGPGTRLLVL.

The genes are TRBV6-5 and TRBJ1-2; unclear D gene. Between the trimmed V and J ends, which lost 7 bases and 3 bases, there was a span of 18 bases. Germline V CDR1 and CDR2: MNHEY, SVGAGI. There are 15 residues in the CDR3. The CDR3 sequence is CASMDWARTDYGYTF. The CDR3 coding sequence is TGTGCCAGCATGGATTGGGCCAGGACTGACTATGGCTACACCTTC.

Here the CDR3 reads CASSPTSGYTDTQYF. As DNA, the CDR3 is TGTGCCAGCAGCCCGACTAGCGGATACACAGATACGCAGTATTTT. The chain is built from TRBV9 and TRBJ2-3, with 9 bases fitting TRBD2. The CDR3 runs 15 residues. J gave up 2 bases and V 4 bases, and 5 bases lay outside the gene matches. Looked up from germline, CDR1 is SGDLS and CDR2 is YYNGEE.

This clone has a single count. The rearrangement uses TRBV18 and TRBJ1-2; TRBD1 is a possible D gene (6 bases). V lost 2 bases to trimming and J lost 2 bases, with 12 bases between them. The germline V gene has CDR1 KGHSH and CDR2 LQKENI. This CDR3 is built from 15 residues. The CDR3 protein is CASSPVGQTNYGYTF. The CDR3 nucleotides read TGTGCCAGCTCACCAGTTGGACAGACAAACTATGGCTACACCTTC.

The chain links TRBV4-2 to TRBJ2-5; TRBD2 agrees at 7 bases. V trimming: 3 bases; J trimming: 5 bases; junction bases outside the gene matches: 9. Germline V gene sequence: CDR1 LGHNA, CDR2 YNFKEQ. The CDR3 runs to 15 residues. The CDR3: CASSQGGVPRETQYF. The CDR3 region has the DNA TGTGCCAGCAGCCAGGGGGGGGTACCCCGGGAGACCCAGTACTTC.

This clone was seen only once. The chain is built from TRBV27 and TRBJ1-4; no firm D call. CDR3 size: 13 residues. Trimming shortened V by 0 bases and J by 6 bases, and 5 bases separated the two germline ends. Germline lookup yields CDR1 MNHEY and CDR2 SMNVEV (reference sequence). The CDR3 coding sequence is TGTGCCAGCAGTTTATCGTATTATGAAAAACTGTTTTTT. Translated, it gives CASSLSYYEKLFF.

The V and J genes are TRBV6-1 and TRBJ2-4; TRBD1 agrees at 7 bases. Trimming at V came to 9 bases and at J to 0 bases, leaving 5 bases not matched to a gene. The V gene's germline CDR1 is MNHNS and CDR2 SASEGT. This CDR3 region has 14 residues. CDR3 loop: CAREDRAAKNIQYF. CDR3 nucleotide sequence: TGTGCCAGAGAAGACAGGGCAGCCAAAAACATTCAGTACTTC.

This clone appeared once. V is TRBV7-2 and J is TRBJ2-7; D remains ambiguous. Germline loops: CDR1 SGHTA, CDR2 FQGNSA. The V gene lost 8 bases and the J gene lost 4 bases, with 9 bases spanning the gap. The CDR3 is 11 residues long. The CDR3 here is CASGPFYEQYF. CDR3 bases: TGTGCCAGCGGCCCCTTTTACGAGCAGTACTTC.

The J gene is TRBJ2-5, the V gene TRBV29-1; 10 nucleotides align to TRBD2. Trimming took 5 bases from V and 5 from J; bases not matched to a gene: 5. CDR3 length: 13 residues. The germline V gene encodes CDR1 SQVTM and CDR2 ANQGSEA. The CDR3 DNA sequence: TGCAGCGTTCGGCTAGCGGGAGTCGAGACCCAGTACTTC. Residues: CSVRLAGVETQYF. Variable domain in full (rest from reference TRBV29-1 and TRBJ2-5): SAVISQKPSRDICQRGTSLTIQCQVDSQVTMMFWYRQQPGQSLTLIATANQGSEATYESGFVIDKFPISRPNLTFSTLTVSNMSPEDSSIYLCSVRLAGVETQYFGPGTRLLVL.